A selection of T cell receptor beta chains follows, all from one sample in a study of cytomegalovirus exposure and HLA in healthy donors. Sequencing used immunoSEQ multiplex PCR; TCRdb keeps in-frame clones, though not all of them. Of under 300,000 clones in the sample, approximately 90% were seen once. Sequencing was performed on PBMCs. These receptors originate from a man aged 40-49 years in good health and CMV-seropositive. Each CDR3 is given with its conserved first and last residue. A D gene is named only where the DNA matches it firmly. Not every row has a clone size; where given, it reads once, few, many or a size class.

TRBD1	17	NA	TRBJ1-1	TRBV28	TGTGCCAGCAGTTTATTACAGGGGCGCCCCGACAATACTGAAGCTTTCTTT	CASSLLQGRPDNTEAFF
NA	17	NA	TRBJ2-1	TRBV27	TGTGCCAGCAGTTTATCGGGCGGGACCGGCCTCGGCTATGAGCAGTTCTTC	CASSLSGGTGLGYEQFF
TRBD1	13	NA	TRBJ1-2	TRBV19	TGTGCCAGTCGTACAGGGGGACTCTATGGCTACACCTTC	CASRTGGLYGYTF
NA	13	NA	TRBJ2-1	TRBV29-1	TGCAGCGTGGTAGAGGGCTCCTACAATGAGCAGTTCTTC	CSVVEGSYNEQFF
NA	15	NA	TRBJ1-5	TRBV28	TGTGCCAGCAATCATGTGCAGGGGTGGACTCAGCCCCAGCATTTT	CASNHVQGWTQPQHF
NA	17	NA	TRBJ1-4	TRBV7-9	TGTGCCAGCAGCTCTCTCCGACAGGCCGCAACTAATGAAAAACTGTTTTTT	CASSSLRQAATNEKLFF
TRBD2	19	NA	TRBJ2-3	TRBV27	TGTGCCAGCAGTTTAAAACCCCCCTGGGTTAGCGGGAGAACAGATACGCAGTATTTT	CASSLKPPWVSGRTDTQYF
NA	15	NA	TRBJ1-4	TRBV7-8	TGTGCCAGCAGCTTAGCACAGGATCCTAATGAAAAACTGTTTTTT	CASSLAQDPNEKLFF
NA	14	many	TRBJ1-1	TRBV5-1	TGCGCCAGCAGCTTGGCTGGCGGGGGCACTGAAGCTTTCTTT	CASSLAGGGTEAFF
TRBD1	13	NA	TRBJ2-7	TRBV2	TGTGCCAGCAGCGGGACAGGGGGCTACGAGCAGTACTTC	CASSGTGGYEQYF
TRBD1	16	NA	TRBJ1-5	TRBV2	TGTGCCAGCAGTGAAGCATACGGGACAGGTAATCAGCCCCAGCATTTT	CASSEAYGTGNQPQHF
NA	13	NA	TRBJ2-3	TRBV7-8	TGTGCCAGCAGCCCACCCGCGGCAGATACGCAGTATTTT	CASSPPAADTQYF
NA	13	NA	TRBJ1-1	TRBV9	TGTGCCAGCAGCGTACGTAGTGGACAGAAAGCTTTCTTT	CASSVRSGQKAFF
NA	13	NA	TRBJ1-3	TRBV5-5	TGTGCCAGCAGCGTGACAGGAGGAAACACCATATATTTT	CASSVTGGNTIYF
TRBD2	15	NA	TRBJ2-1	TRBV6-5	TGTGCCAGCAGCCGGCGGGAGAGCTCCTACAATGAGCAGTTCTTC	CASSRRESSYNEQFF
NA	16	NA	TRBJ2-3	TRBV4-2	TGTGCCAGCAGCCAACCTAGAGGCGGTCGTGCAGATACGCAGTATTTT	CASSQPRGGRADTQYF
NA	15	NA	TRBJ2-7	TRBV27	TGTGCCAGCCTGACGGTCAAGGGGGACTCCTACGAGCAGTACTTC	CASLTVKGDSYEQYF
NA	14	few	TRBJ1-1	TRBV19	TGTGCCAGTATTGAACGATCGGGAGTCAGTGAAGCTTTCTTT	CASIERSGVSEAFF
NA	14	NA	TRBJ2-3	TRBV7-3	TGTGCCAGCAGCTTAATGGCCCGCACAGATACGCAGTATTTT	CASSLMARTDTQYF
NA	14	once	TRBJ2-7	TRBV4-3	TGCGCCAGCAGCCAAGGTCAGCGGACCGACGAGCAGTACTTC	CASSQGQRTDEQYF
TRBD2	15	NA	TRBJ2-6	TRBV5-6	TGTGCCAGCAGCTTAGCGGGGGCTGGGGCCAACGTCCTGACTTTC	CASSLAGAGANVLTF
TRBD2	16	NA	TRBJ2-3	TRBV28	TGTGCCAGCAGTCAAGATAGCGGGACTAGCACAGATACGCAGTATTTT	CASSQDSGTSTDTQYF